Below are 28 T cell receptor beta chains sequenced from a single sample in a study of T cell repertoires in cytomegalovirus infection. TCRdb reprocessed the reads with MiXCR, giving one entry per CDR3 protein. There are just under 550,000 distinct CDR3 sequences in the sample; about 25% occur only once, and about 12% lies in the top ten. Sequenced: PBMCs. All receptors derive from a human donor in good health (CMV status not recorded). Some clones in this sample may be carry-over from other donors' samples.

A few counts support this clonotype. The J gene is TRBJ1-1, the V gene TRBV19; no clear D. Germline V CDR1 and CDR2: LNHDA, SQIVND (reference sequence). The ends were cut back, 6 bases at V and 6 bases at J, with 17 bases in the middle. This CDR3 region has 14 residues. The CDR3 loop is CASSLGVTRAEAFF. In nucleotides, the CDR3 is TGTGCCAGTAGCCTCGGGGTGACACGGGCTGAAGCTTTCTTT.

This clonotype was seen repeatedly, ten times or more. This chain links TRBV7-2 with TRBJ2-3, with 8 bases that match TRBD2. This CDR3 comprises 15 residues. Germline V CDR1 and CDR2: SGHTA, FQGNSA. After removal of 2 bases from V and 4 bases from J, the junction contained 5 bases not matched to a gene. The CDR3 DNA reads as TGTGCCAGCAGCTTAACGGGAGGGGCAGCAGATACGCAGTATTTT. The encoded protein is CASSLTGGAADTQYF.

DNA of the CDR3: TGCGCCAGCAGCCGCTCCAGGACAGGGGCCAGCGGCTATGGCTACACCTTC. Its protein product is CASSRSRTGASGYGYTF. The chain couples TRBV5-1 to TRBJ1-2; 9 nucleotides line up with TRBD1. The CDR3 runs 17 residues. Germline V gene sequence: CDR1 SGHRS, CDR2 YFSETQ. The junction had 14 bases not matched to a gene; V was cut back by 4 bases and J by 4 bases.

V is TRBV7-9 and J is TRBJ2-2; 11 bases line up with TRBD2. Trimming at V came to 1 base and at J to 4 bases, leaving 2 bases not matched to a gene. Germline assignment: CDR1 SEHNR and CDR2 FQNEAQ (reference sequence). The CDR3 covers 16 residues. CDR3 bases: TGTGCCAGCAGCTTAGGGCTAGCGGGAGGCACCGGGGAGCTGTTTTTT. Protein: CASSLGLAGGTGELFF.

V usage is TRBV6-2 or TRBV6-3 and J usage is TRBJ1-1; maybe TRBD1 (6 bases). The CDR3 covers 16 residues. V was cut by 2 bases and J by 3 bases, with 16 bases left in between. Germline V gene data show CDR1 as MNHEY and CDR2 as SVGEGT. CDR3 coding DNA: TGTGCCAGCAGTTACCAGCCAGGGGTGATGGACACTGAAGCTTTCTTT. Translation gives CASSYQPGVMDTEAFF.

This chain uses TRBV12-3 or TRBV12-4 with TRBJ2-1, with a tentative D call TRBD1 (6 bases). The CDR3 length is 14 residues. V was pared by 2 bases and J by 8 bases, with 13 bases between. This CDR3 is CASSLSQGTDEQFF. The CDR3 bases are TGTGCCAGCAGTTTATCACAGGGTACGGATGAGCAGTTCTTC.

The rearrangement joins TRBV6-2 or TRBV6-3 to TRBJ2-1; tentatively, D is TRBD2 (5 bases). The V end was cut by 2 bases, the J end by 9 bases, with 8 bases between. Germline CDR1 reads MNHEY; CDR2 reads SVGEGT. The CDR3 covers 12 residues. The CDR3 DNA sequence: TGTGCCAGCAGTTACCAGGCGGGTGAGCAGTTCTTC. It codes for CASSYQAGEQFF.

The chain has TRBV7-6 and TRBJ2-3, with 7 bases identical to TRBD2. CDR1 is SGHVS and CDR2 is FNYEAQ in the germline V gene. The V and J ends lost 1 base and 1 base, in that order; junction bases with no gene match: 5. The CDR3 runs 16 residues. CDR3 amino acids: CASSLVAGARTDTQYF. CDR3 nucleotides: TGTGCCAGCAGCTTAGTTGCGGGAGCCCGCACAGATACGCAGTATTTT.

The chain combines TRBV20-1 with TRBJ2-5; TRBD1 matches at 10 bases. Germline CDR1 is DFQATT and CDR2 is SNEGSKA (reference sequence). The CDR3 contains 14 residues. The V and J ends lost 6 bases and 6 bases, in that order; junction bases with no gene match: 10. CDR3 residues: CSAPLRDRGQTQYF. The CDR3 nucleotides are TGCAGTGCCCCACTCCGGGACAGGGGTCAGACCCAGTACTTC.

The genes are TRBV9 and TRBJ1-3; D is unclear. Per the germline V gene, CDR1 is SGDLS and CDR2 is YYNGEE. The CDR3 covers 15 residues. V lost 0 bases to trimming and J lost 0 bases, with 7 bases between them. CDR3 sequence (DNA): TGTGCCAGCAGCGTAGAGGGCCGCTCTGGAAACACCATATATTTT. Protein sequence: CASSVEGRSGNTIYF.

The table lists this clonotype with many counts. This chain uses TRBV4-3 with TRBJ2-7; 8 bases agree with TRBD2. From germline, CDR1 is LGHNA and CDR2 YSLEER. Trimming cost V 0 bases and J 5 bases; bases outside gene matches: 6. The CDR3 is 15 residues long. As DNA, the CDR3 is TGCGCCAGCAGCCAAGAGGTCAGCGGGAGCGACGAGCAGTACGTC. It codes for CASSQEVSGSDEQYV.

The rearrangement uses TRBV7-2 and TRBJ2-3; a possible D gene is TRBD2 (5 bases). Germline CDR1 reads SGHTA; CDR2 reads FQGNSA. There are 14 residues in the CDR3. The V gene lost 8 bases and the J gene lost 0 bases, with 12 bases spanning the gap. CDR3 nucleotides: TGTGCCAGCGGAGGCCGTCACAGCACAGATACGCAGTATTTT. Protein sequence: CASGGRHSTDTQYF.

This clonotype was counted a few times. The chain uses TRBV27 and TRBJ2-7, with unresolved D. CDR3 length equals 14 residues. Germline V gene sequence: CDR1 MNHEY, CDR2 SMNVEV (reference sequence). Trimming took off 3 bases at V and 0 bases at J, with 9 bases between the two ends. CDR3 residues: CASSFRRNSYEQYF. Written as DNA, the CDR3 is TGTGCCAGCAGTTTCAGGAGAAACTCCTACGAGCAGTACTTC.

The J gene is TRBJ2-2, the V gene TRBV24-1, with 11 bases that match TRBD2. From germline, CDR1 is KGHDR and CDR2 SFDVKD. The CDR3 loop spans 17 amino acids. V was clipped by 7 bases and J by 6 bases; unmatched bases: 12. CDR3 protein: CATSPELAGGPSGELFF. The CDR3 region has the DNA TGTGCCACCAGCCCCGAATTAGCGGGAGGGCCATCCGGGGAGCTGTTTTTT.

This clonotype showed up just a few times. The chain uses TRBV6-6 and TRBJ1-2, with TRBD1 as a possible D gene (6 bases). CDR3 size: 13 residues. CDR1 and CDR2 from the germline V gene are MNHNY and SVGAGI (reference sequence). CDR3 residues: CATGASGAYGYTF. DNA of the CDR3: TGTGCTACGGGGGCGAGTGGAGCCTATGGCTACACCTTC.

The chain employs TRBV5-1 and TRBJ2-3, with 9 bases that match TRBD2. The CDR3 is made up of 14 amino acids. CDR1 is SGHRS, CDR2 YFSETQ, per germline. V dropped 5 bases and J dropped 2; count of bases not matched to a gene: 3. The CDR3 DNA reads TGCGCCAGCAGGACTAGCGGCCCCACAGATACGCAGTATTTT. As protein: CASRTSGPTDTQYF.

Here the CDR3 DNA reads TGTGCCAGCAAGGAAGCGGGAGGCCACAATGAGCAGTTCTTC. Its protein product is CASKEAGGHNEQFF. The rearrangement joins TRBV6-5 to TRBJ2-1, with 9 bases aligning to TRBD2. CDR3 length: 14 amino acids. The V gene end was trimmed by 7 bases and the J gene end by 5 bases; junction bases not matched to a gene: 6. Germline loops: CDR1 MNHEY, CDR2 SVGAGI.

The chain employs TRBV25-1 and TRBJ2-1; 13 bases fit TRBD2. Germline V lookup: CDR1 MGHDK, CDR2 SYGVNS. The J segment lost 8 bases and the V segment lost 3 bases, leaving 4 bases of the junction unmatched. This CDR3 comprises 15 residues. The CDR3 sequence: CASSETSGRLYEQFF. As DNA, the CDR3 is TGTGCCAGCAGTGAGACTAGCGGGAGGCTCTATGAGCAGTTCTTC.

The chain employs TRBV7-9 and TRBJ1-1; 10 nucleotides align to TRBD1. This CDR3 is built from 15 residues. After removal of 4 bases from V and 6 bases from J, the junction contained 8 bases not matched to a gene. Germline values: CDR1 SEHNR, CDR2 FQNEAQ (reference sequence). The CDR3 DNA reads TGTGCCAGCAGCTACCTGGACAGGGGGTTGGCTGAAGCTTTCTTT. Protein sequence: CASSYLDRGLAEAFF.

V usage is TRBV6-6 and J usage is TRBJ2-2, with 14 bases fitting TRBD2. The length of the CDR3 is 17 residues. V dropped 6 bases and J dropped 6; count of bases not matched to a gene: 9. From germline, CDR1 is MNHNY and CDR2 SVGAGI (reference sequence). In nucleotides, the CDR3 is TGTGCCAGCAGGTTGACTAGCGGGAGGGCCGGATCCGGGGAGCTGTTTTTT. Translating it yields CASRLTSGRAGSGELFF.

The V gene is TRBV6-2 or TRBV6-3, the J gene TRBJ2-7; possibly TRBD1 for D (6 bases). This CDR3 comprises 15 residues. Germline V gives CDR1 MNHEY, CDR2 SVGEGT. V gave up 0 bases and J gave up 7 bases, with 16 bases separating them. The CDR3 here is CASSYSMYRDAEQYF. The DNA of the CDR3 is TGTGCCAGCAGTTACTCGATGTACAGGGACGCGGAGCAGTACTTC.

As for this clonotype: A single base separates this from a much larger clone, so it may be a read error. The chain joins TRBV10-2 to TRBJ2-7, with D perhaps matching TRBD2 (5 bases). Deletions cut 0 bases from V and 8 bases from J, with 14 bases between. CDR3 length equals 14 residues. CDR1 is WSHSY and CDR2 is SAAADI in the germline V gene. CDR3 sequence reads: CASSESGERDKQYF. The CDR3 nucleotides read TGCGCCAGCAGTGAGTCGGGAGAAAGAGACAAGCAGTACTTC.

The chain has TRBV7-2 and TRBJ2-1; D is possibly TRBD2 (5 bases). There are 17 residues in the CDR3. Trimming removed 2 bases from V and 0 bases from J, with 14 bases in between. Germline assignment: CDR1 SGHTA and CDR2 FQGNSA. Written as DNA, the CDR3 is TGTGCCAGCAGCTTACATTCTAGCAGAAACTCCTACAATGAGCAGTTCTTC. This codes for CASSLHSSRNSYNEQFF.

This clonotype was seen repeatedly, ten times or more. The CDR3 region has the DNA TGTGCCATCAGGCTCGACAATGAGCAGTTCTTC. The encoded protein is CAIRLDNEQFF. The chain links TRBV10-3 to TRBJ2-1; D gene ambiguous. Germline V gives CDR1 ENHRY, CDR2 SYGVKD. The V end lost 6 bases, the J end lost 5 bases, and 5 bases lay between the germline ends. The CDR3 has 11 amino acids.

This clonotype was detected only a few times. The chain has TRBV12-3 or TRBV12-4 and TRBJ1-6; the D is unclear. Trimming left V 5 bases short and J 5 bases short, with 10 bases between. CDR3 length: 14 amino acids. Written as DNA, the CDR3 is TGTGCCAGCAGTCCCCGGTCGAATAATTCACCCCTCCACTTT. It specifies CASSPRSNNSPLHF.

This clonotype showed up many times. The J gene is TRBJ1-2, the V gene TRBV7-2, with TRBD1 matching 7 bases. V shed 5 bases and J 8 bases; nucleotides not matched to a gene: 14. This CDR3 spans 15 amino acids. Germline lookup yields CDR1 SGHTA and CDR2 FQGNSA. In DNA, the CDR3 is TGTGCCAGCAGCCCAAGGTCGCTTCAAGGGGGCGGCTACACCTTC. Translating it yields CASSPRSLQGGGYTF.

The chain combines TRBV6-2 or TRBV6-3 with TRBJ2-1; 13 bases map to TRBD2. This CDR3 is 22 amino acids long. CDR1 and CDR2 from the germline V gene are MNHEY and SVGEGT. V was clipped by 4 bases and J by 4 bases; unmatched bases: 22. This CDR3 reads CASSSPTGTGDRTSGRYNEQFF. CDR3 DNA sequence: TGTGCCAGCAGTTCCCCCACGGGGACAGGGGATAGGACTAGCGGGAGATACAATGAGCAGTTCTTC.

This chain joins TRBV5-1 and TRBJ1-1; no reliable D call. V was cut by 5 bases and J by 1 base, with 9 bases left in between. The CDR3 extends over 13 amino acids. Germline V gives CDR1 SGHRS, CDR2 YFSETQ. CDR3 sequence: CASRWTGNTEAFF. The CDR3 coding sequence is TGCGCCAGCAGGTGGACGGGGAACACTGAAGCTTTCTTT. Full variable domain (remainder filled in from reference TRBV5-1 and TRBJ1-1): KAGVTQTPRYLIKTRGQQVTLSCSPISGHRSVSWYQQTPGQGLQFLFEYFSETQRNKGNFPGRFSGRQFSNSRSEMNVSTLELGDSALYLCASRWTGNTEAFFGQGTRLTVV.